The T cell receptor (beta chain) described here comes from a study of T cell responses to AZD1222 COVID-19 vaccine. Findings of the study overall: At baseline, seropositivity was found in only a handful of AZD1222 recipients. Repertoire sampling was restricted to post-peak T cell response timepoints.

This CDR3 comprises 14 residues. V was clipped by 3 bases and J by 0 bases, with 6 bases between them. The V gene's germline CDR1 is LNHDA and CDR2 SQIVND (reference sequence). The data were produced by immunoSEQ multiplex PCR, yet TCRdb's version contains in-frame clones alone and is incomplete. Among roughly 60,000 clones, about 83% were seen once, and the ten largest hold less than 4%. A word on this clone: Its antigen remains unknown.

The sample consisted of peripheral blood, taken 28 days after the second AZD1222 dose. The chain is built from TRBV19 and TRBJ2-1; D call uncertain. The sequence derives from an adult who received the AZD1222 COVID-19 vaccine. CDR3 protein: CASSIGSSYNEQFF. CDR3 nucleotides: TGTGCCAGTAGTATCGGTAGCTCCTACAATGAGCAGTTCTTC.